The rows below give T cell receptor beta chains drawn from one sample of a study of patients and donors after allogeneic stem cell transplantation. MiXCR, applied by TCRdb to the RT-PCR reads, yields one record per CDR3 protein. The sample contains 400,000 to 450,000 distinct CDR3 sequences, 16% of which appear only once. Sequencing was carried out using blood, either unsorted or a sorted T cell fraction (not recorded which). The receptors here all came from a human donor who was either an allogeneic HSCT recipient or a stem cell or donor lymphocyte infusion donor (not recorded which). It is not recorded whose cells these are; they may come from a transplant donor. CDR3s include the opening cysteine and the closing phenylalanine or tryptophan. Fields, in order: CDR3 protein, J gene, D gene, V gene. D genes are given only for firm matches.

cdr3_aa: CASSSVTTGQFF
j_call: TRBJ2-1
d_call: .
v_call: TRBV5-5

cdr3_aa: CASSLAPGQGGTDTQYF
j_call: TRBJ2-3
d_call: TRBD1
v_call: TRBV7-6

cdr3_aa: CASSYTSGRARSSYNEQFF
j_call: TRBJ2-1
d_call: TRBD2
v_call: TRBV6-1

cdr3_aa: CASSDLTGGRTDTQYF
j_call: TRBJ2-3
d_call: TRBD1
v_call: TRBV6-1

cdr3_aa: CSANRAGRQETQYF
j_call: TRBJ2-5
d_call: .
v_call: TRBV20-1

cdr3_aa: CASSSSGELFF
j_call: TRBJ2-2
d_call: .
v_call: TRBV7-9

cdr3_aa: CASTTGAGGYEQYF
j_call: TRBJ2-7
d_call: TRBD2
v_call: TRBV7-9

cdr3_aa: CASSLLWTEPNTGELFF
j_call: TRBJ2-2
d_call: .
v_call: TRBV11-3

cdr3_aa: CSARDPSGGQETQYF
j_call: TRBJ2-5
d_call: TRBD2
v_call: TRBV20-1

cdr3_aa: CASSPRLGTDTQYF
j_call: TRBJ2-3
d_call: .
v_call: TRBV12-3/TRBV12-4

cdr3_aa: CSASRQIDTEAFF
j_call: TRBJ1-1
d_call: .
v_call: TRBV20-1

cdr3_aa: CSARGPGSHGYTF
j_call: TRBJ1-2
d_call: .
v_call: TRBV20-1

cdr3_aa: CASSIPGRRLGNQPQHF
j_call: TRBJ1-5
d_call: .
v_call: TRBV19

cdr3_aa: CASSPGTAYNSPLHF
j_call: TRBJ1-6
d_call: .
v_call: TRBV18

cdr3_aa: CSAQGWRGTDTQYF
j_call: TRBJ2-3
d_call: .
v_call: TRBV20-1

cdr3_aa: CASSLEVGNEKLFF
j_call: TRBJ1-4
d_call: .
v_call: TRBV5-1

cdr3_aa: CASSFQRGSYEQYF
j_call: TRBJ2-7
d_call: TRBD2
v_call: TRBV12-3/TRBV12-4

cdr3_aa: CASSFSGTGGNTEAFF
j_call: TRBJ1-1
d_call: .
v_call: TRBV7-9

cdr3_aa: CASRPRRDRGQPQHF
j_call: TRBJ1-5
d_call: TRBD1
v_call: TRBV27

cdr3_aa: CASSPISSYNEQFF
j_call: TRBJ2-1
d_call: .
v_call: TRBV27

cdr3_aa: CASSLNGGPYEQYF
j_call: TRBJ2-7
d_call: .
v_call: TRBV12-3/TRBV12-4

cdr3_aa: CASSLISGRGLDGYTF
j_call: TRBJ1-2
d_call: .
v_call: TRBV7-2

cdr3_aa: CASTRGGRFPTGELFF
j_call: TRBJ2-2
d_call: TRBD2
v_call: TRBV6-1

cdr3_aa: CSVLAGGPGDTQYF
j_call: TRBJ2-3
d_call: TRBD2
v_call: TRBV29-1

cdr3_aa: CAWSGGLGDRVNQPQHF
j_call: TRBJ1-5
d_call: TRBD1
v_call: TRBV30

cdr3_aa: CSGIHRGLGNEQFF
j_call: TRBJ2-1
d_call: TRBD1
v_call: TRBV29-1

cdr3_aa: CSAREIGDTGELFF
j_call: TRBJ2-2
d_call: .
v_call: TRBV20-1

cdr3_aa: CASSEAWGDQYF
j_call: TRBJ2-5
d_call: .
v_call: TRBV6-1

cdr3_aa: CASSLPGQGAFGQYF
j_call: TRBJ2-7
d_call: TRBD1
v_call: TRBV18

cdr3_aa: CASSFGRRSSYEQYF
j_call: TRBJ2-7
d_call: .
v_call: TRBV12-3/TRBV12-4

cdr3_aa: CSASPGYSYGYTF
j_call: TRBJ1-2
d_call: .
v_call: TRBV20-1

cdr3_aa: CASSLGAGGIRDTQYF
j_call: TRBJ2-3
d_call: TRBD2
v_call: TRBV12-3/TRBV12-4

cdr3_aa: CASSFSGRTHNEQFF
j_call: TRBJ2-1
d_call: TRBD2
v_call: TRBV5-8

cdr3_aa: CASSLERTDSYEQYF
j_call: TRBJ2-7
d_call: .
v_call: TRBV7-9

cdr3_aa: CASSYTYSNQPQHF
j_call: TRBJ1-5
d_call: .
v_call: TRBV6-2/TRBV6-3

cdr3_aa: CASSRGLGANVLTF
j_call: TRBJ2-6
d_call: TRBD1
v_call: TRBV5-1

cdr3_aa: CATKTDSYEQYF
j_call: TRBJ2-7
d_call: .
v_call: TRBV10-2

cdr3_aa: CASSLATMNTEAFF
j_call: TRBJ1-1
d_call: .
v_call: TRBV11-2

cdr3_aa: CASSSTWGSGNTIYF
j_call: TRBJ1-3
d_call: .
v_call: TRBV7-8

cdr3_aa: CASSLGTEVGQYF
j_call: TRBJ2-7
d_call: TRBD1
v_call: TRBV3-1

cdr3_aa: CASSLVGQGGNYGYTF
j_call: TRBJ1-2
d_call: TRBD1
v_call: TRBV5-1

cdr3_aa: CASRWTSRLGETQYF
j_call: TRBJ2-5
d_call: TRBD2
v_call: TRBV6-2/TRBV6-3

cdr3_aa: CASSQDPRQSYEQYF
j_call: TRBJ2-7
d_call: .
v_call: TRBV4-3

cdr3_aa: CASARGVGRNTEAFF
j_call: TRBJ1-1
d_call: TRBD1
v_call: TRBV25-1

cdr3_aa: CASSRPTTGATYEQYF
j_call: TRBJ2-7
d_call: TRBD1
v_call: TRBV12-3/TRBV12-4

cdr3_aa: CASRPGRENTEAFF
j_call: TRBJ1-1
d_call: .
v_call: TRBV5-1

cdr3_aa: CASRLFHHRATEAFF
j_call: TRBJ1-1
d_call: .
v_call: TRBV27

cdr3_aa: CATSRDGRSGNTIYF
j_call: TRBJ1-3
d_call: .
v_call: TRBV15

cdr3_aa: CASSVADTTPYQETQYF
j_call: TRBJ2-5
d_call: .
v_call: TRBV25-1